This TCR beta chain came from a study of glioma-infiltrating T cells. Whole-study results and caveats: CDR3 overlap between tissue and blood was very small.

The V gene's germline CDR1 is MNHEY and CDR2 SMNVEV (reference sequence). Trimming at V came to 1 base and at J to 5 bases, leaving 5 bases not matched to a gene. There are 15 residues in the CDR3. The iRepertoire nested amplicon-rescue multiplex PCR amplified TCR alpha and beta CDR3s from RNA. TCRdb called the multiplex PCR reads again in MiXCR, with one record for every CDR3 protein. The repertoire holds around 140,000 distinct CDR3 sequences, 39% seen once, with roughly 20% in the top ten. Regarding this clonotype: Its target is not known.

The origin of this receptor is a human donor with low-grade glioma or glioblastoma, undergoing nonglioma brain surgery, or in good health (not recorded which). The sequenced material came from glioma tissue, nonneoplastic brain tissue, or PBMCs (not recorded which). The chain recombines TRBV27 with TRBJ1-2; TRBD1 aligns across 9 bases. CDR3 sequence (DNA): TGTGCCAGCAGTTTATTTGGGACAGGGACATATGGCTACACCTTC. Translation: CASSLFGTGTYGYTF.